This T cell receptor (beta chain) is drawn from a study of HIV-infected children after antiretroviral therapy interruption. As for treatment: PENTA 11 planned treatment interruption arm or continuous ART arm. Unique molecular identifiers were included in an RNA-based 3' RACE TCR library. A single record per CDR3 protein comes from TCRdb applying MiXCR to the 3' RACE reads. The table lists some 51,000 distinct CDR3 sequences, 4.3% of them singletons. This clonotype has a count of ten or more. The CDR3 is 12 residues long. Germline CDR1 SQVTM, CDR2 ANQGSEA. Trimming removed 2 bases from V and 5 bases from J, with 9 bases in between.

The input for sequencing was CD45RA+ CD4+ T cells from PBMCs, pooled from several time points, taken from a donor given antiretroviral therapy, either interrupted or continuous. Subset noted: naive CD4+ CD45RA+ CD45RO- T cells. The source of this sequence is a pool of human donors with HIV. This chain links TRBV29-1 with TRBJ2-5; D gene ambiguous. The CDR3 DNA is TGCAGCGTTGAATCGGCCGGGGAGACCCAGTACTTC. It encodes CSVESAGETQYF.